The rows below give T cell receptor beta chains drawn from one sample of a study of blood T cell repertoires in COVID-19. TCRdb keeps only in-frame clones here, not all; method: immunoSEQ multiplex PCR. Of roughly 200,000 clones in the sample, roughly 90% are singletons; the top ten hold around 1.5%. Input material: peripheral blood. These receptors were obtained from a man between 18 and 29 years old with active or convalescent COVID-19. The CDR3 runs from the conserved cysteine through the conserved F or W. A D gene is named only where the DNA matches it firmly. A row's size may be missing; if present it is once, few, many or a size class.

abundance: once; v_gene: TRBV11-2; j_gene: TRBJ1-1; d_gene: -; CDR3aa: CASSLDLYLRAFF; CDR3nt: TGTGCCAGCAGCTTAGATCTGTATTTGAGGGCTTTCTTT
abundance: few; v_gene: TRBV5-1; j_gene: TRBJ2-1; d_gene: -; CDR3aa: CASSLEAGTYNEQFF; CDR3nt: TGCGCCAGCAGCTTGGAGGCGGGAACTTACAATGAGCAGTTCTTC
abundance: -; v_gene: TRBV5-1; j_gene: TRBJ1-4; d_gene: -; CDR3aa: CASSLLAGTNEKLFF; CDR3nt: TGCGCCAGCAGCTTGTTGGCGGGAACTAATGAAAAACTGTTTTTT
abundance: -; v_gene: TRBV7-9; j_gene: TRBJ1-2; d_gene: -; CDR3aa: CASSLSNYGYTF; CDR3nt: TGTGCCAGCAGCTTATCAAACTATGGCTACACCTTC
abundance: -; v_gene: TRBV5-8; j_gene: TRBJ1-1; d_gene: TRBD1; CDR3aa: CASRDRGLFAEAFF; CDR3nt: TGTGCCAGCAGGGACAGGGGGTTGTTCGCTGAAGCTTTCTTT
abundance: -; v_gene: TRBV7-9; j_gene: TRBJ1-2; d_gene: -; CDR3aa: CASSSFRAGGYTF; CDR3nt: TGTGCCAGCAGCTCCTTCAGGGCGGGGGGCTACACCTTC
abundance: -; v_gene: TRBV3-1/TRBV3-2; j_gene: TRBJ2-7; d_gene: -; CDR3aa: CASSQDWRGTSYEQYF; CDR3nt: TGTGCCAGCAGCCAAGATTGGCGGGGCACCTCTTACGAGCAGTACTTC
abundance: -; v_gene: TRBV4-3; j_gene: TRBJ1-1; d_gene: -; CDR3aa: CASSQGPGQLTEAFF; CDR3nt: TGCGCCAGCAGCCAAGGACCGGGACAACTCACTGAAGCTTTCTTT
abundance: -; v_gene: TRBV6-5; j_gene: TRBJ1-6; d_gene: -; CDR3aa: CASSYSRGSPLHF; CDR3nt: TGTGCCAGCAGTTACTCTAGGGGTTCACCCCTCCACTTT
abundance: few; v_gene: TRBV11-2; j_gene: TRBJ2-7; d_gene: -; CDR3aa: CASSSRGDEQYF; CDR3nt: TGTGCCAGCAGCTCCAGGGGAGACGAGCAGTACTTC
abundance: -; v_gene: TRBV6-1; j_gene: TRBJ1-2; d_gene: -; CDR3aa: CASSELEPLPGGYTF; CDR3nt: TGTGCCAGCAGTGAACTCGAACCGTTGCCCGGTGGCTACACCTTC
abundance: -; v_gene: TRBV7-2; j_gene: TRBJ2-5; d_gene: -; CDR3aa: CASSLGQANPQETQYF; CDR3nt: TGTGCCAGCAGCTTAGGACAGGCAAATCCTCAAGAGACCCAGTACTTC
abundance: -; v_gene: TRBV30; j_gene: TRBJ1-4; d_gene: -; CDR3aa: CAWSWAEKLFF; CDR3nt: TGTGCCTGGAGTTGGGCAGAAAAACTGTTTTTT
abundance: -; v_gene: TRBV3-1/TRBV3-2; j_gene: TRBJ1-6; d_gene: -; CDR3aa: CASSYSSYNSPLHF; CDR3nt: TGTGCCAGCAGCTATAGCTCCTATAATTCACCCCTCCACTTT
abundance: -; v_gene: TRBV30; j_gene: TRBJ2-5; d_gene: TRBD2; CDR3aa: CAWREGPGGTQYF; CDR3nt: TGTGCCTGGAGAGAGGGGCCGGGGGGGACCCAGTACTTC
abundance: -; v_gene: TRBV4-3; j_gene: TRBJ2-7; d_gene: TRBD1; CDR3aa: CASSQEGTGAYEQYF; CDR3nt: TGCGCCAGCAGCCAAGAGGGGACAGGGGCCTACGAGCAGTACTTC
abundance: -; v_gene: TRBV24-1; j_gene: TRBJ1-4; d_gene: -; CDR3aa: CATSDPQVTGEKLFF; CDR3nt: TGTGCCACCAGTGATCCTCAAGTTACGGGGGAAAAACTGTTTTTT
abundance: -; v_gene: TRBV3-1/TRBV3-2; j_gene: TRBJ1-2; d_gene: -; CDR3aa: CASSQSLNYGYTF; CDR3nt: TGTGCCAGCAGCCAATCGCTAAACTATGGCTACACCTTC
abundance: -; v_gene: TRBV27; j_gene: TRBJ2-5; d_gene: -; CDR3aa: CASSLGGGATAWKTQYF; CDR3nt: TGTGCCAGCAGTTTAGGAGGGGGGGCGACGGCCTGGAAGACCCAGTACTTC
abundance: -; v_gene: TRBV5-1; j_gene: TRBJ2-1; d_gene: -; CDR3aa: CASSLGQIPNEQFF; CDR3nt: TGCGCCAGCAGCTTGGGGCAGATTCCCAATGAGCAGTTCTTC
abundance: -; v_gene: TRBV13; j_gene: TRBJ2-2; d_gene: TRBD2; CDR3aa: CASRLAGGTGELFF; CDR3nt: TGTGCCAGCCGATTAGCGGGAGGGACCGGGGAGCTGTTTTTT
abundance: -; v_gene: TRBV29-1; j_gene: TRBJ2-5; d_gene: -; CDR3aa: CSVSRAQETQYF; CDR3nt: TGCAGCGTCAGCAGGGCCCAAGAGACCCAGTACTTC
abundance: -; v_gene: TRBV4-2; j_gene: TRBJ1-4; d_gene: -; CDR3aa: CASSPMAGRTGEKLFF; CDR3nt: TGTGCCAGCAGCCCCATGGCAGGTCGCACGGGGGAAAAACTGTTTTTT
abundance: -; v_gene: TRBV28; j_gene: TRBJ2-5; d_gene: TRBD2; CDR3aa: CASRPTSGVRETQYF; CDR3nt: TGTGCCAGCAGACCCACTAGCGGGGTACGAGAGACCCAGTACTTC
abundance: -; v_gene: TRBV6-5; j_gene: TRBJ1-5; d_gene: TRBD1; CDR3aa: CASRDRPDQPQHF; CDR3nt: TGTGCCAGCCGGGACAGGCCTGATCAGCCCCAGCATTTT
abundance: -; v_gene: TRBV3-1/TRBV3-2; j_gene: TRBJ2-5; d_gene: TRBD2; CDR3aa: CASSRGLAGETQYF; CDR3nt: TGTGCCAGCAGCCGAGGACTAGCGGGAGAGACCCAGTACTTC
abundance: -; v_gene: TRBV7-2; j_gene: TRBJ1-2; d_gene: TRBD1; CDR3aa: CASSLGQGANYGYTF; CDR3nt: TGTGCCAGCAGCTTAGGACAGGGAGCAAACTATGGCTACACCTTC
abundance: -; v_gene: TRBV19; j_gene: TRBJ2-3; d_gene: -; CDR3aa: CASRLTFTDTQYF; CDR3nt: TGTGCCAGTAGACTAACTTTCACAGATACGCAGTATTTT
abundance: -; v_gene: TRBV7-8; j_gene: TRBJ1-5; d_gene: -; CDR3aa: CASSLADSSNQPQHF; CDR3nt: TGTGCCAGCAGCTTAGCTGACAGTAGCAATCAGCCCCAGCATTTT
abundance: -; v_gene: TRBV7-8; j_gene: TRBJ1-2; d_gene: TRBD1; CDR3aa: CASSLAEGQFYGYTF; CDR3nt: TGTGCCAGCAGCTTAGCGGAGGGACAGTTCTATGGCTACACCTTC
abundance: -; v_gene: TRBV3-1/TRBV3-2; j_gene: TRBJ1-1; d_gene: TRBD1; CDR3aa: CASSWTGGGTEAFF; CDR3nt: TGTGCCAGCAGCTGGACAGGGGGTGGGACTGAAGCTTTCTTT
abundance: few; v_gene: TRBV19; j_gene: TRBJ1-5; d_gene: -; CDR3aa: CASSTGQLNQPQHF; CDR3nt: TGTGCCAGTAGTACCGGACAACTCAATCAGCCCCAGCATTTT
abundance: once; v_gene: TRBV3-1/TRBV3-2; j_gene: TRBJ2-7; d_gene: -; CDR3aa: CASSHERPRSTRYEQYF; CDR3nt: TGTGCCAGCAGCCATGAAAGACCCCGGAGTACACGCTACGAGCAGTACTTC
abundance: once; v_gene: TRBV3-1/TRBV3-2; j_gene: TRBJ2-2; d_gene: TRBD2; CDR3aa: CASSQDPPLAGVAGELFF; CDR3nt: TGTGCCAGCAGCCAAGATCCCCCTCTAGCGGGAGTCGCCGGGGAGCTGTTTTTT
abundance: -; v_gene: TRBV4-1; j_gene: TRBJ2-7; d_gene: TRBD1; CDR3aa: CASSQVPGTGFYEQYF; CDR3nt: TGCGCCAGCAGCCAAGTCCCCGGGACAGGGTTCTACGAGCAGTACTTC
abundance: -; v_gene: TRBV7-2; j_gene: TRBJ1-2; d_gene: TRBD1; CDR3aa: CASSPDRDRNYGYTF; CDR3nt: TGTGCCAGCAGCCCTGACCGGGACAGGAACTATGGCTACACCTTC
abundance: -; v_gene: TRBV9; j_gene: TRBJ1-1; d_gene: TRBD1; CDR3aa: CASSRDRGESNTEAFF; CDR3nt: TGTGCCAGCAGCCGGGACAGGGGGGAATCGAACACTGAAGCTTTCTTT
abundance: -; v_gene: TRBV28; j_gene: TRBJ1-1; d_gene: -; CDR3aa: CASRFQVLTEAFF; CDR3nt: TGTGCCAGCCGGTTCCAGGTTTTGACTGAAGCTTTCTTT
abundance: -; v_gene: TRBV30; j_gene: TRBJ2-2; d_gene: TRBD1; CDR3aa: CAWRAGTGAGELFF; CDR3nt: TGTGCCTGGAGAGCCGGGACAGGGGCCGGGGAGCTGTTTTTT
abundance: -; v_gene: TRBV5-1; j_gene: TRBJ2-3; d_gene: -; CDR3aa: CASSPQAGVVTDTQYF; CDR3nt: TGCGCCAGCAGCCCTCAGGCAGGGGTCGTTACAGATACGCAGTATTTT
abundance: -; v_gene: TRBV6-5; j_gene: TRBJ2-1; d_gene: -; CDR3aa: CASRDSYNEQFF; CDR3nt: TGTGCCAGCAGGGACAGCTACAATGAGCAGTTCTTC
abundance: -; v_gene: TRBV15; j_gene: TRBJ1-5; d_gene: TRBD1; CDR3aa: CATSTGQENQPQHF; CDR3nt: TGTGCCACCAGCACCGGACAGGAGAACCAGCCCCAGCATTTT
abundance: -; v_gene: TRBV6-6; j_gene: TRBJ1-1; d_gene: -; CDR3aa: CASLTGGETEAFF; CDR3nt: TGTGCCAGCCTGACCGGGGGGGAAACTGAAGCTTTCTTT
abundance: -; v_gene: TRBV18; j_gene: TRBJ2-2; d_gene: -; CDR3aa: CASSDQGPNTGELFF; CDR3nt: TGTGCCAGCTCCGATCAGGGGCCGAACACCGGGGAGCTGTTTTTT
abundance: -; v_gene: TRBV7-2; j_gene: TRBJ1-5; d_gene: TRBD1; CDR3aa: CASSLGTGGDQPQHF; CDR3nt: TGTGCCAGCAGCTTAGGGACAGGGGGAGATCAGCCCCAGCATTTT
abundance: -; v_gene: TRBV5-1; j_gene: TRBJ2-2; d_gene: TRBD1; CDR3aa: CASSWGQGSNTGELFF; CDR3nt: TGCGCCAGCAGCTGGGGACAGGGTTCGAACACCGGGGAGCTGTTTTTT